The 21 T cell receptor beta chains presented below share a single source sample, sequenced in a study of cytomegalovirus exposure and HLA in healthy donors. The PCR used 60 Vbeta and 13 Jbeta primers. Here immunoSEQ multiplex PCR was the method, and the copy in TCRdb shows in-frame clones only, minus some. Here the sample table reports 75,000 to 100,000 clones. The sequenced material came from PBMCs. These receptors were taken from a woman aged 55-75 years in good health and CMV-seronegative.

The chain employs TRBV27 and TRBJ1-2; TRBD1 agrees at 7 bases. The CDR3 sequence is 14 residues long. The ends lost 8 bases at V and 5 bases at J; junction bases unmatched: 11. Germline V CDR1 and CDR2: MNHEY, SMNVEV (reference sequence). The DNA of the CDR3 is TGTGCCAGCCGCAGACAGGGAAAGAATTATGGCTACACCTTC. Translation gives CASRRQGKNYGYTF.

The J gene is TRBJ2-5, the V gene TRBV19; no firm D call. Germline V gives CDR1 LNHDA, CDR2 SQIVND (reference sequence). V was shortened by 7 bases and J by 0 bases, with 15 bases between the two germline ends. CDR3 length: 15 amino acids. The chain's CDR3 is CASTPTTWNQETQYF. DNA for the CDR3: TGTGCCAGTACCCCAACGACATGGAACCAAGAGACCCAGTACTTC.

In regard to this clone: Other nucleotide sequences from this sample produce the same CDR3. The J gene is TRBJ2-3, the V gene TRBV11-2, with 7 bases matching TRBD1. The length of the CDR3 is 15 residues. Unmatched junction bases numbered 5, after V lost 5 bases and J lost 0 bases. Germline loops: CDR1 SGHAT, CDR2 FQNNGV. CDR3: CASSPRTGSTDTQYF. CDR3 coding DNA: TGTGCCAGCAGCCCGAGGACAGGAAGCACAGATACGCAGTATTTT.

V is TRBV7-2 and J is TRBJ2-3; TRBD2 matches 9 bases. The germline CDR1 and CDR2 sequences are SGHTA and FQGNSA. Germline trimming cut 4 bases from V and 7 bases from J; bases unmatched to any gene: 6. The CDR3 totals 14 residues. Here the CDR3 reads CASSSAGGRYTQYF. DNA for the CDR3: TGTGCCAGCAGCTCAGCGGGAGGAAGGTATACGCAGTATTTT.

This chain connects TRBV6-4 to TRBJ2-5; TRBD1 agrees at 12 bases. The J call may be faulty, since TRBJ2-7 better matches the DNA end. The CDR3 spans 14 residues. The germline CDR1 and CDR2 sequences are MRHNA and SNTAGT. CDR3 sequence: CASSDGTGGHEQYF. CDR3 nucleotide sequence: TGTGCCAGCAGTGACGGGACAGGGGGCCACGAGCAGTACTTC.

The CDR3 nucleotides read TGTGCCAGCAGCGTTACAGGGGGCGTAAACGAAAAACTGTTTTTT. This sequence encodes CASSVTGGVNEKLFF. V is TRBV7-9 and J is TRBJ1-4, with 9 bases that match TRBD1. Germline trimming cut 5 bases from V and 8 bases from J; bases unmatched to any gene: 9. From germline, CDR1 is SEHNR and CDR2 FQNEAQ (reference sequence). The CDR3 consists of 15 residues.

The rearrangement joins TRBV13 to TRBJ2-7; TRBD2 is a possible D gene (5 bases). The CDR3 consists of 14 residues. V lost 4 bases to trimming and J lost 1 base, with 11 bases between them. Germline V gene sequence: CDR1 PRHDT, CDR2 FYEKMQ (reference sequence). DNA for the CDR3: TGTGCCAGCAGCTATCCCGGCGGGTCCTACGAGCAGTACTTC. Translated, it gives CASSYPGGSYEQYF.

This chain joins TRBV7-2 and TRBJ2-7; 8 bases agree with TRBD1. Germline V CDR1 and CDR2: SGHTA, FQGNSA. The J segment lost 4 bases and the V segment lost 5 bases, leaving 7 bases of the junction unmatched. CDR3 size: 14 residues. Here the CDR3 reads CASSAYGTGYEQYF. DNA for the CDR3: TGTGCCAGCAGCGCCTACGGGACAGGTTACGAGCAGTACTTC.

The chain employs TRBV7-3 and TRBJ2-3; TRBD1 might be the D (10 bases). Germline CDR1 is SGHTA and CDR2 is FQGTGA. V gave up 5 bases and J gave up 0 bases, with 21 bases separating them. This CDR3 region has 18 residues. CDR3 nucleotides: TGTGCCAGCAGCCCGACAGGGGGCGGGAGGGTCAGCACAGATACGCAGTATTTT. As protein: CASSPTGGGRVSTDTQYF.

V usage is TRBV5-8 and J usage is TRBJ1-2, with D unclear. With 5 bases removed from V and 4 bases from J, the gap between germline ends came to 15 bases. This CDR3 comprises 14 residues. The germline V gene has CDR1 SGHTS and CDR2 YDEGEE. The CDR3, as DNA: TGTGCCAGCAGGGCAGGAGGGCAGACCTATGGCTACACCTTC. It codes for CASRAGGQTYGYTF.

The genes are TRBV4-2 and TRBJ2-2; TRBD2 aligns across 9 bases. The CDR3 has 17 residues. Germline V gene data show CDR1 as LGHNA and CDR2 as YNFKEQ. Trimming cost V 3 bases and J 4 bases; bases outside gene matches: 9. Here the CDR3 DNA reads TGTGCCAGCAGCCACCCCGCCGGAGCGGGAGGCACCGGGGAGCTGTTTTTT. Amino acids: CASSHPAGAGGTGELFF.

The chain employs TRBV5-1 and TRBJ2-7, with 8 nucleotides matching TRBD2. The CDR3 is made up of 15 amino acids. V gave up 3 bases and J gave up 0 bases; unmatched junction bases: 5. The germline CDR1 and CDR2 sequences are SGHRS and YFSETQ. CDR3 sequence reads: CASSWGAGGSYEQYF. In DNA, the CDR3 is TGCGCCAGCAGCTGGGGGGCGGGAGGCTCCTACGAGCAGTACTTC.

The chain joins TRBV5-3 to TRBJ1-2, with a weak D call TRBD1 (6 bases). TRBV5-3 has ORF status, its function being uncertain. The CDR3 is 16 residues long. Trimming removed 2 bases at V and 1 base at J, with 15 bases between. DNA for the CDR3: TGTGCCAGAAGCTTAGGGGACAAACACTTTAACTATGGCTACACCTTC. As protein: CARSLGDKHFNYGYTF.

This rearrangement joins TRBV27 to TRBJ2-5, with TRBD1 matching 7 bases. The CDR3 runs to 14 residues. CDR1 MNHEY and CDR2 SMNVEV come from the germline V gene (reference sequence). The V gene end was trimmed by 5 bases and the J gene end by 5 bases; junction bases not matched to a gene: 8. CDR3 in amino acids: CASSDGQALETQYF. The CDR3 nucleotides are TGTGCCAGCAGTGACGGACAGGCCTTGGAGACCCAGTACTTC.

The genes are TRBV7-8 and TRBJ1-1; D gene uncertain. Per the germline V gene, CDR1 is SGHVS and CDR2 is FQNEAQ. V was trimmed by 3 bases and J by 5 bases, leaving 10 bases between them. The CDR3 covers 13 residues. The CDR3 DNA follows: TGTGCCAGCAGCTTGGTGCACTCAACTGAAGCTTTCTTT. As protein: CASSLVHSTEAFF.

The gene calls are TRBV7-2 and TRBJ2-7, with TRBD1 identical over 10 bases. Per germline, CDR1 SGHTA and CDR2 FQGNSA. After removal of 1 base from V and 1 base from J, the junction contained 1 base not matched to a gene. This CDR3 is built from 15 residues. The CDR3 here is CASSLEGQGSYEQYF. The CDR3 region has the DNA TGTGCCAGCAGCTTAGAGGGACAGGGGTCCTACGAGCAGTACTTC.

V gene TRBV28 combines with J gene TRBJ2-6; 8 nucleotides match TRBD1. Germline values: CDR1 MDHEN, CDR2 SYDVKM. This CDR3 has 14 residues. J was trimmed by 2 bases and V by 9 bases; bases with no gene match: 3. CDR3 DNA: TGTGCCAGTAGGGGACAGGCTGGGGCCAACGTCCTGACTTTC. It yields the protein CASRGQAGANVLTF.

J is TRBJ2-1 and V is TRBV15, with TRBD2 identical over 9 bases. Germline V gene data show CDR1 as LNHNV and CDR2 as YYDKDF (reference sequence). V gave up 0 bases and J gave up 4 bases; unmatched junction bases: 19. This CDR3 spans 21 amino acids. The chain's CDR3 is CATSREVTGVWLAGLYNEQFF. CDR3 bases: TGTGCCACCAGCAGAGAAGTTACAGGGGTGTGGCTAGCGGGGCTATACAATGAGCAGTTCTTC.

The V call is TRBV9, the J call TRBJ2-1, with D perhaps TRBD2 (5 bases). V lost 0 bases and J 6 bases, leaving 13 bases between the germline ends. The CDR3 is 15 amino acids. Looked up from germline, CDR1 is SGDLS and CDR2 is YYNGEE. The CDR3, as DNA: TGTGCCAGCAGCGTAGTCGCGGGCGGATCCAATGAGCAGTTCTTC. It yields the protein CASSVVAGGSNEQFF.

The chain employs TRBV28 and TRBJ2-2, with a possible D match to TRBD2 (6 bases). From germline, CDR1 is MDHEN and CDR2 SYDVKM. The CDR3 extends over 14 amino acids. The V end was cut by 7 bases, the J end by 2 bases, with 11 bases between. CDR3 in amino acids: CASIGGTNTGELFF. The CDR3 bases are TGTGCCAGCATCGGCGGGACCAACACCGGGGAGCTGTTTTTT.

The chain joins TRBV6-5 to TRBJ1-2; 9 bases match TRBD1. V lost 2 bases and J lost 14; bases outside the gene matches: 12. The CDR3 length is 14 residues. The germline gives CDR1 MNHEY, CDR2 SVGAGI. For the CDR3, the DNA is TGTGCCAGCAGTTACCCCGGAACTACAGGGGGCGAGACCTTC. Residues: CASSYPGTTGGETF.